The 26 T cell receptor beta chains below all came from one sample that was sequenced in a study of blood T cell repertoires in COVID-19. Generated by immunoSEQ multiplex PCR, the TCRdb table keeps only in-frame clones and is missing some. The sample lists roughly 230,000 clones; more than 75% were seen once. The sample comprised peripheral blood. The source of these receptors is a man aged 40-55 years with acute or convalescent COVID-19.

The chain joins TRBV5-1 to TRBJ1-4; 7 nucleotides match TRBD1. Germline CDR1 and CDR2: SGHRS and YFSETQ. The CDR3 extends over 15 amino acids. V gave up 4 bases and J gave up 0 bases; unmatched junction bases: 3. Here the CDR3 DNA reads TGCGCCAGCAGCAAAGGGACAGCAACTAATGAAAAACTGTTTTTT. Its translation is CASSKGTATNEKLFF.

The chain joins TRBV2 to TRBJ1-6; TRBD1 aligns across 7 bases. J gave up 3 bases and V 8 bases, and 7 bases lay outside the gene matches. The CDR3 loop spans 15 amino acids. CDR1 SNHLY and CDR2 FYNNEI come from the germline V gene. CDR3 protein: CASGQDFSYNSPLHF. The CDR3 DNA reads as TGTGCCAGCGGACAGGATTTCAGCTATAATTCACCCCTCCACTTT.

This chain connects TRBV6-1 to TRBJ1-6, with TRBD1 as a possible D gene (5 bases). Germline CDR1 reads MNHNS; CDR2 reads SASEGT. V lost 0 bases to trimming and J lost 0 bases, with 9 bases between them. This CDR3 comprises 17 residues. Here the CDR3 DNA reads TGTGCCAGCAGTGAAGCGGGGCCCGGCTCCTATAATTCACCCCTCCACTTT. Translating gives CASSEAGPGSYNSPLHF.

The CDR3 DNA reads as TGTGCCAGTCTTCGGACAGGGGGCACCGGGGAGCTGTTTTTT. Translating gives CASLRTGGTGELFF. This sequence joins TRBV27 and TRBJ2-2; 10 nucleotides line up with TRBD1. This CDR3 has 14 residues. The J segment lost 4 bases and the V segment lost 9 bases, leaving 5 bases of the junction unmatched. CDR1 is MNHEY and CDR2 is SMNVEV in the germline V gene (reference sequence).

The chain recombines TRBV25-1 with TRBJ1-1, with 8 bases lining up with TRBD1. CDR1 is MGHDK and CDR2 is SYGVNS in the germline V gene. The junction had 5 bases not matched to a gene; V was cut back by 7 bases and J by 1 base. This CDR3 has 14 amino acids. The CDR3 DNA reads TGTGCCAGCACCCCCGGGACAGGGAACACTGAAGCTTTCTTT. Translating it yields CASTPGTGNTEAFF.

The J gene is TRBJ1-6, the V gene TRBV2; TRBD1 agrees at 7 bases. V lost 6 bases, J lost 7 bases, and 9 bases stayed unmatched. Germline V lookup: CDR1 SNHLY, CDR2 FYNNEI. CDR3 length equals 15 residues. CDR3 loop: CASRLTGQINSPLHF. Here the CDR3 DNA reads TGTGCCAGCAGGTTAACGGGACAGATCAATTCACCCCTCCACTTT.

The V call is TRBV25-1, the J call TRBJ2-7, with D possibly TRBD2 on 5 matching bases. The germline CDR1 and CDR2 sequences are MGHDK and SYGVNS. V was trimmed by 9 bases and J by 7 bases, leaving 13 bases between them. The CDR3 contains 11 residues. CDR3 nucleotides: TGTGCCAGTAGAGAGGGAAAGGAGCAGTACTTC. This translates into CASREGKEQYF.

This chain links TRBV29-1 with TRBJ2-1, with 14 bases fitting TRBD2. Germline lookup yields CDR1 SQVTM and CDR2 ANQGSEA. The length of the CDR3 is 16 residues. Trimming removed 4 bases from V and 8 bases from J; junction bases left unmatched: 10. CDR3 bases: TGCAGCGTTGCCGGGACTAGCGGGGGCCCGGGGTATGAGCAGTTCTTC. This gives the protein CSVAGTSGGPGYEQFF.

This sequence joins TRBV7-3 and TRBJ1-2; D might be TRBD1 (5 bases). Per the germline V gene, CDR1 is SGHTA and CDR2 is FQGTGA. Trimming removed 5 bases from V and 1 base from J, with 8 bases in between. This CDR3 has 13 residues. The CDR3 region is CASSPDSNYGYTF. The CDR3 DNA reads as TGTGCCAGCAGCCCCGACAGTAACTATGGCTACACCTTC.

V usage is TRBV6-6 and J usage is TRBJ2-1; D is perhaps TRBD1 (6 bases). The germline CDR1 and CDR2 sequences are MNHNY and SVGAGI (reference sequence). The CDR3 has 15 amino acids. V lost 6 bases to trimming and J lost 0 bases, with 12 bases between them. This CDR3 reads CASRSTGSSYNEQFF. CDR3 sequence (DNA): TGTGCCAGCAGGTCAACAGGGAGCTCCTACAATGAGCAGTTCTTC.

The J gene is TRBJ1-2, the V gene TRBV29-1; D is unclear. Trimming cost V 3 bases and J 7 bases, with 6 bases left between them. CDR1 SQVTM and CDR2 ANQGSEA come from the germline V gene. CDR3 length: 10 residues. DNA of the CDR3: TGCAGCGTTGATCGGGGTGGCTACACCTTC. It codes for CSVDRGGYTF. The variable domain in full, with the rest retrieved from reference TRBV29-1 and TRBJ1-2, is SAVISQKPSRDICQRGTSLTIQCQVDSQVTMMFWYRQQPGQSLTLIATANQGSEATYESGFVIDKFPISRPNLTFSTLTVSNMSPEDSSIYLCSVDRGGYTFGSGTRLTVV.

V and J are TRBV6-6 and TRBJ2-1, with 12 bases that match TRBD2. From germline, CDR1 is MNHNY and CDR2 SVGAGI (reference sequence). The junction had 5 bases not matched to a gene; V was cut back by 7 bases and J by 7 bases. The CDR3 runs to 14 residues. CDR3 in amino acids: CASNLAGGLNEQFF. In nucleotides, the CDR3 is TGTGCCAGCAATCTAGCGGGGGGGCTGAATGAGCAGTTCTTC.

This clone turned up a few times. The J gene is TRBJ2-7, the V gene TRBV28; 7 bases are a match to TRBD2. The CDR3 is made up of 13 amino acids. V was pared by 8 bases and J by 3 bases, with 7 bases of the junction left unmatched. Per the germline V gene, CDR1 is MDHEN and CDR2 is SYDVKM. The chain's CDR3 is CASGRESGYEQYF. The DNA of the CDR3 is TGTGCCAGCGGGAGGGAGTCCGGCTACGAGCAGTACTTC.

The V call is TRBV28, the J call TRBJ1-5; the match to TRBD1 covers 8 bases. The CDR3 loop spans 15 amino acids. After removal of 3 bases from V and 7 bases from J, the junction contained 8 bases not matched to a gene. Germline-derived CDR1 and CDR2 are MDHEN and SYDVKM. This CDR3 reads CASSFGQGAKQPQHF. Written as DNA, the CDR3 is TGTGCCAGCAGTTTCGGGCAGGGGGCCAAACAGCCCCAGCATTTT.

The genes are TRBV5-1 and TRBJ2-5; 8 positions agree with TRBD1. The junction had 4 bases not matched to a gene; V was cut back by 5 bases and J by 1 base. Germline CDR1 and CDR2: SGHRS and YFSETQ. This CDR3 is 14 amino acids long. The CDR3 DNA sequence: TGCGCCAGCAGGCCAGGGGGCCCCCAAGAGACCCAGTACTTC. This encodes CASRPGGPQETQYF.

The chain joins TRBV6-4 to TRBJ1-1; no clear D gene. V gave up 1 base and J gave up 4 bases, with 7 bases separating them. The CDR3 is made up of 13 amino acids. The germline CDR1 and CDR2 sequences are MRHNA and SNTAGT. In DNA form, the CDR3 reads TGTGCCAGCAGTGACTGGCCGGGCACTGAAGCTTTCTTT. Protein: CASSDWPGTEAFF.

This sequence joins TRBV5-6 and TRBJ1-3; the D gene is possibly TRBD1 (6 bases). Trimming stripped 5 bases from V and 6 bases from J, with 18 bases between. CDR1 SGHDT and CDR2 YYEEEE come from the germline V gene. The CDR3 totals 15 residues. CDR3 region: CASSRSTGFENTIYF. In DNA form, the CDR3 reads TGTGCCAGCAGTAGATCGACAGGATTCGAAAACACCATATATTTT.

This clone was picked up one time. The CDR3 DNA reads as TGTGCCAGCGAGGGCGGGGGCACCTACAATGAGCAGTTCTTC. It codes for CASEGGGTYNEQFF. The chain uses TRBV6-5 and TRBJ2-1, with D possibly matching TRBD2 (7 bases). The CDR3 covers 14 residues. The germline V gene encodes CDR1 MNHEY and CDR2 SVGAGI. Trimming shortened V by 8 bases and J by 2 bases, and 13 bases separated the two germline ends.

The chain links TRBV28 to TRBJ1-1; D is unclear. The ends were cut back, 3 bases at V and 10 bases at J, with 12 bases in the middle. CDR1 and CDR2 (germline): MDHEN, SYDVKM. This CDR3 region has 12 residues. CDR3: CASSFTGSRAFF. The CDR3 bases are TGTGCCAGCAGTTTTACGGGGAGCCGAGCTTTCTTT.

The chain links TRBV6-5 to TRBJ1-5; D remains unclear. The ends were cut back, 8 bases at V and 7 bases at J, with 21 bases in the middle. This CDR3 region has 15 residues. Looked up from germline, CDR1 is MNHEY and CDR2 is SVGAGI. CDR3 loop: CASFPSGGKEQPQHF. The CDR3 region has the DNA TGTGCCAGCTTCCCCTCGGGAGGTAAAGAGCAGCCCCAGCATTTT.

The genes are TRBV11-1 and TRBJ2-5, with D perhaps matching TRBD2 (7 bases). The germline V and J ends were trimmed by 4 bases and 2 bases, with 17 bases remaining between them. From germline, CDR1 is SGHAT and CDR2 FQDESV (reference sequence). There are 16 residues in the CDR3. The CDR3: CASSSPHRGAQETQYF. The CDR3 DNA follows: TGTGCCAGCAGCTCCCCACACCGGGGGGCTCAAGAGACCCAGTACTTC.

The V gene is TRBV5-1, the J gene TRBJ1-3; TRBD1 is a possible D gene (6 bases). The CDR3 has 15 amino acids. The V gene lost 0 bases and the J gene lost 2 bases, with 9 bases spanning the gap. From germline, CDR1 is SGHRS and CDR2 YFSETQ. The CDR3 nucleotides are TGCGCCAGCAGCTTGGTGGCAGGGGCTGGAAACACCATATATTTT. This gives the protein CASSLVAGAGNTIYF.

The chain carries TRBV6-4 and TRBJ2-1; 10 bases agree with TRBD2. The CDR3 has 18 amino acids. V was clipped by 4 bases and J by 5 bases; unmatched bases: 14. Germline CDR1 is MRHNA and CDR2 is SNTAGT. The CDR3 protein is CASSASARGSGGHNEQFF. In DNA, the CDR3 is TGTGCCAGCAGTGCTTCGGCCCGAGGTAGCGGGGGGCACAATGAGCAGTTCTTC.

The rearrangement links TRBV15 to TRBJ1-4; D is possibly TRBD1 (5 bases). Germline CDR1 and CDR2: LNHNV and YYDKDF (reference sequence). Between the trimmed V and J ends, which lost 0 bases and 8 bases, there was a span of 16 bases. The CDR3 has 16 residues. The CDR3 DNA reads TGTGCCACCAGCAGAGAAAGACAGTTCGGCCTAGAAAAACTGTTTTTT. It specifies CATSRERQFGLEKLFF.

The V gene is TRBV5-1, the J gene TRBJ1-4; TRBD1 agrees at 8 bases. CDR3 length equals 16 residues. From germline, CDR1 is SGHRS and CDR2 YFSETQ. V shed 4 bases, J shed 7 bases, and the junction held 12 bases outside the gene matches. The CDR3 reads CASSPDRVVAGEKLFF. CDR3 nucleotide sequence: TGCGCCAGCAGCCCGGACAGGGTAGTGGCGGGTGAAAAACTGTTTTTT.

V gene TRBV6-5 combines with J gene TRBJ2-2; a possible D gene is TRBD2 (6 bases). The germline V gene encodes CDR1 MNHEY and CDR2 SVGAGI. CDR3 length: 14 residues. Deletions cut 11 bases from V and 0 bases from J, with 13 bases between. CDR3 amino acids: CASRRGPNTGELFF. CDR3 nucleotide sequence: TGTGCCTCCCGGAGGGGCCCGAACACCGGGGAGCTGTTTTTT.